The source of this TCR beta chain is a study of CD8 T cells in ankylosing spondylitis. General observations from the study: What appeared characteristic of ankylosing spondylitis blood was a TCR beta motif of seven to nine highly homologous variants.

TCRdb independently ran MiXCR on the 5' RACE reads; one entry per CDR3 protein. The top ten clones hold roughly 3.5% of a sample with about 460,000 distinct CDR3 sequences, 5.3% of them seen once. This clonotype was counted ten times or more. Its antigen is as yet unknown. The sequenced material came from blood, either unsorted or a sorted T cell fraction (not recorded which). This clonotype was sampled from a male donor with ankylosing spondylitis.

The CDR3 DNA sequence: TGTGCCAGCAGCTTAGCGGGGACAGGAGATGGCTACACCTTC. Encoded protein: CASSLAGTGDGYTF. The chain is built from TRBV7-2 and TRBJ1-2; the match to TRBD1 covers 8 bases. This CDR3 is built from 14 residues. The ends lost 0 bases at V and 6 bases at J; junction bases unmatched: 3. Germline-derived CDR1 and CDR2 are SGHTA and FQGNSA.